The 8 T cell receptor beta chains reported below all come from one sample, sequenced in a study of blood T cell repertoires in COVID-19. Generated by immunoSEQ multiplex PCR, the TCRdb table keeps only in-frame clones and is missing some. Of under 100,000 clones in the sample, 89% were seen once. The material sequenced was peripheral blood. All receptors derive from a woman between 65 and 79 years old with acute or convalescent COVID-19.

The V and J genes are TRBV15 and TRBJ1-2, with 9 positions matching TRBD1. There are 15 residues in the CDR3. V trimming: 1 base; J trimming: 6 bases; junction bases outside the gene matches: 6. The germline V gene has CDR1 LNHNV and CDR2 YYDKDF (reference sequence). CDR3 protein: CATSRAGQGRDGYTF. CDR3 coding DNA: TGTGCCACCAGCAGAGCGGGACAGGGTAGGGATGGCTACACCTTC. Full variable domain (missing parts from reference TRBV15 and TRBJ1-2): DAMVIQNPRYQVTQFGKPVTLSCSQTLNHNVMYWYQQKSSQAPKLLFHYYDKDFNNEADTPDNFQSRRPNTSFCFLDIRSPGLGDTAMYLCATSRAGQGRDGYTFGSGTRLTVV.

CDR3 nucleotides: TGTGCCAGCAGCTGGCGACAACTGGACAGCCAAGAGACCCAGTACTTC. Translated: CASSWRQLDSQETQYF. The chain uses TRBV3-1 (or the pseudogene TRBV3-2) and TRBJ2-5; the D gene is possibly TRBD1 (6 bases). CDR1 and CDR2 (germline): LGHDT, YNNKEL (reference sequence). Between the trimmed V and J ends, which lost 5 bases and 1 base, there was a span of 17 bases. CDR3 size: 16 residues.

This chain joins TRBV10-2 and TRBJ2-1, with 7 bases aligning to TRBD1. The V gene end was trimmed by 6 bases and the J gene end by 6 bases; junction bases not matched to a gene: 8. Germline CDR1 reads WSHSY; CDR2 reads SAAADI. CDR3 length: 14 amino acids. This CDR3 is CASSVVQGVNEQFF. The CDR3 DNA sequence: TGCGCCAGCAGCGTTGTCCAGGGGGTCAATGAGCAGTTCTTC.

CDR3 amino acids: CASSHNDRQYEQYF. The DNA for the CDR3 is TGTGCCAGCAGTCACAACGACAGACAGTACGAGCAGTACTTC. V gene TRBV6-5 combines with J gene TRBJ2-7; the D gene is possibly TRBD1 (5 bases). This CDR3 comprises 14 residues. V was pared by 5 bases and J by 4 bases, with 15 bases between. CDR1 and CDR2 (germline): MNHEY, SVGAGI.

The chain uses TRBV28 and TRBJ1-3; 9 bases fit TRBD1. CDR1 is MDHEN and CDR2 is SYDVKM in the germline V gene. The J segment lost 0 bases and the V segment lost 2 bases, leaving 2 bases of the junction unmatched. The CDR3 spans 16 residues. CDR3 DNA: TGTGCCAGCAGTTTACACAGGGGGCCCTCTGGAAACACCATATATTTT. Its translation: CASSLHRGPSGNTIYF. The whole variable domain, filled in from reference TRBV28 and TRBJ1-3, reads DVKVTQSSRYLVKRTGEKVFLECVQDMDHENMFWYRQDPGLGLRLIYFSYDVKMKEKGDIPEGYSVSREKKERFSLILESASTNQTSMYLCASSLHRGPSGNTIYFGEGSWLTVV.

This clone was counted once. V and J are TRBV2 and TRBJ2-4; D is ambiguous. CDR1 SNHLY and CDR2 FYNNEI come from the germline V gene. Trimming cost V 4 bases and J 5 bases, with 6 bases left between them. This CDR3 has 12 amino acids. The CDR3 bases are TGTGCCAGCAGTGCTCCGGAAAACATTCAGTACTTC. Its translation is CASSAPENIQYF.

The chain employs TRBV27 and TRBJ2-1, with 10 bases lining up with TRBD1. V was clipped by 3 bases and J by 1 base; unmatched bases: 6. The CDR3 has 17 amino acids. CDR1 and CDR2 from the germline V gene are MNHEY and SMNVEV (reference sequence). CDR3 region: CASSFGLGQGSYNEQFF. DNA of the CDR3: TGTGCCAGCAGTTTTGGACTGGGACAGGGGTCCTACAATGAGCAGTTCTTC.

DNA of the CDR3: TGTGCCAGCAGTTACACAAGTGACAGAGTGAACACTGAAGCTTTCTTT. Its protein is CASSYTSDRVNTEAFF. The chain employs TRBV6-2 or TRBV6-3 and TRBJ1-1; perhaps TRBD1 as D (5 bases). The V gene lost 2 bases and the J gene lost 0 bases, with 13 bases spanning the gap. CDR1 and CDR2 (germline): MNHEY, SVGEGT. This CDR3 region has 16 residues.